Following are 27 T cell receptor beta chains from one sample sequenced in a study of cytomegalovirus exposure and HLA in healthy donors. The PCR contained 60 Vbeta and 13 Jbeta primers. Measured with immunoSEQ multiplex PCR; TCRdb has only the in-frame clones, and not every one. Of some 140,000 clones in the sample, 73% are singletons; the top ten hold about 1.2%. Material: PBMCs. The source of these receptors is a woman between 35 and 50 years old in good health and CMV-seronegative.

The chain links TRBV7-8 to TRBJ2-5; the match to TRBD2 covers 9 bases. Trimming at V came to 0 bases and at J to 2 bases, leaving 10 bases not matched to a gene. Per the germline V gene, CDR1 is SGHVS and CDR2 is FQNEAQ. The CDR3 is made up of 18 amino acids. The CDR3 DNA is TGTGCCAGCAGCTTAGCGAGGGGGGCGGGGGGGAATCAAGAGACCCAGTACTTC. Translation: CASSLARGAGGNQETQYF.

CDR3 region: CASSREGPNEQFF. The CDR3, as DNA: TGTGCCAGCTCTCGGGAGGGGCCGAATGAGCAGTTCTTC. The chain couples TRBV9 to TRBJ2-1; 8 bases agree with TRBD2. CDR3 length: 13 amino acids. Germline V lookup: CDR1 SGDLS, CDR2 YYNGEE. J lost 7 bases, V lost 7 bases, and 7 bases had no gene match.

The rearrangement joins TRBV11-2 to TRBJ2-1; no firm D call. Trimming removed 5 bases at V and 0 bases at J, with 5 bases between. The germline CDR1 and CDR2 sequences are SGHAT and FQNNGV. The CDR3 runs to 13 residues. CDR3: CASSTNSYNEQFF. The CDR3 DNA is TGTGCCAGCAGCACTAACTCCTACAATGAGCAGTTCTTC.

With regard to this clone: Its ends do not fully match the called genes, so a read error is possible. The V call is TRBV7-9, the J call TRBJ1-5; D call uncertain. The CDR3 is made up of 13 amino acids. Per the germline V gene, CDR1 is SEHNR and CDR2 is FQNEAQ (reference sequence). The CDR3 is CSSSPGLNQPQHF. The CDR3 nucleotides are TGTTCCAGCAGCCCGGGTCTCAATCAGCCCCAGCATTTT.

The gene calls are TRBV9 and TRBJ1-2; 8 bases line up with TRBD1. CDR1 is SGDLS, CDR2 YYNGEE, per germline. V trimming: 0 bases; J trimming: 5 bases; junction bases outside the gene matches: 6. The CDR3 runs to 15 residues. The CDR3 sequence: CASSVEARGLYGYTF. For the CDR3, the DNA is TGTGCCAGCAGCGTAGAGGCCAGGGGGCTGTATGGCTACACCTTC.

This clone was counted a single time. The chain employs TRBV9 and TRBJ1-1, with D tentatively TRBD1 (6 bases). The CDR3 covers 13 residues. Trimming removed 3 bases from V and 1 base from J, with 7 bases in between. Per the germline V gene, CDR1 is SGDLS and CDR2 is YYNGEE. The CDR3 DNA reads TGTGCCAGCAGCGAGACAGGGAACACTGAAGCTTTCTTT. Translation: CASSETGNTEAFF.

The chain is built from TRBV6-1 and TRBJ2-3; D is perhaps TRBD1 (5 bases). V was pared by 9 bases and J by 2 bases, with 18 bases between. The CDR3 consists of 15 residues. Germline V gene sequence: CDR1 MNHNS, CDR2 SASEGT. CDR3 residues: CASSPPPRATDTQYF. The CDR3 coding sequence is TGTGCCAGTTCGCCCCCCCCCAGGGCCACAGATACGCAGTATTTT.

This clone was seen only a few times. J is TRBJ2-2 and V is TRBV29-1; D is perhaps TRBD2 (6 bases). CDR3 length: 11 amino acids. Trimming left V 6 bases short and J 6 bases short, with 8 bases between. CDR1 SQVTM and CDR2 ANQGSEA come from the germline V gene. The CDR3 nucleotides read TGCAGCGTGGAGGGAGCCGGGGAGCTGTTTTTT. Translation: CSVEGAGELFF.

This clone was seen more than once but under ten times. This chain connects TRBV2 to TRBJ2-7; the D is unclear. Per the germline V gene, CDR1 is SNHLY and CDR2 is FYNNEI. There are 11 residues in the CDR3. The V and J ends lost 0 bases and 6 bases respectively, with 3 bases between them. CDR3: CASSEAAEQYF. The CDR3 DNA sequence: TGTGCCAGCAGTGAAGCGGCCGAGCAGTACTTC.

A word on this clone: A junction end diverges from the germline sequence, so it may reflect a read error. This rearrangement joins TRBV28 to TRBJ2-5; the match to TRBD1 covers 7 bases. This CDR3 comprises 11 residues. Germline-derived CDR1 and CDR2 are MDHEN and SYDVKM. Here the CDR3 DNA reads TGTGCCAGTCACAGGGGAGAGGCCCAGTACTTC. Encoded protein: CASHRGEAQYF.

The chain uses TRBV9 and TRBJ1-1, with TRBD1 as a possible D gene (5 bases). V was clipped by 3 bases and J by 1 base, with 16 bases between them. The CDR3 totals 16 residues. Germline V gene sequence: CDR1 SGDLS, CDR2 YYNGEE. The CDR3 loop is CASSANRNSPNTEAFF. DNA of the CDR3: TGTGCCAGCAGCGCCAACAGGAATTCCCCGAACACTGAAGCTTTCTTT.

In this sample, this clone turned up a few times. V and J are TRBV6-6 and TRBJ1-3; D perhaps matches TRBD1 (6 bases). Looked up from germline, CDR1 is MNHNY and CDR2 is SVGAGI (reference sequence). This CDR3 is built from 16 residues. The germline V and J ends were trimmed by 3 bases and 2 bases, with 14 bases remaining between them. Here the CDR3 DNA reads TGTGCCAGCAGTTATATGGGAGGGGGAGCTGGAAACACCATATATTTT. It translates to CASSYMGGGAGNTIYF.

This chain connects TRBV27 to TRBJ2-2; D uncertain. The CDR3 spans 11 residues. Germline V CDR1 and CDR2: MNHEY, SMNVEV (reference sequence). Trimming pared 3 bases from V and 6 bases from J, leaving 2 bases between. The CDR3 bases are TGTGCCAGCAGTTTCGCCGGGGAGCTGTTTTTT. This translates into CASSFAGELFF.

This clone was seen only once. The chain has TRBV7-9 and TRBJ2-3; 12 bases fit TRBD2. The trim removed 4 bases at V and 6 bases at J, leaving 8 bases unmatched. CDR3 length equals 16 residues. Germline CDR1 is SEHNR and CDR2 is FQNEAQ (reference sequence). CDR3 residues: CASSSFGLAGPDTQYF. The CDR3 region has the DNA TGTGCCAGCAGCTCCTTTGGACTAGCGGGGCCCGATACGCAGTATTTT.

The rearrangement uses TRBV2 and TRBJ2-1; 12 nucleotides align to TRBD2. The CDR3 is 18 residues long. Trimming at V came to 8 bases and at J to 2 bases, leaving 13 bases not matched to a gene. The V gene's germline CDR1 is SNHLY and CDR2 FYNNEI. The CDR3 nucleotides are TGTGCCAGCCTCCCGGCTAGCGGGGGGGCCGGGCCCTACAATGAGCAGTTCTTC. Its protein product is CASLPASGGAGPYNEQFF.

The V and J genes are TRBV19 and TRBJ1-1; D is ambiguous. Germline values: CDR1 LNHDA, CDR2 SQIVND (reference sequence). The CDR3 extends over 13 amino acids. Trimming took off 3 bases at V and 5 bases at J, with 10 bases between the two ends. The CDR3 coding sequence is TGTGCCAGTAGTATTCCCCAACAGACTGAAGCTTTCTTT. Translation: CASSIPQQTEAFF.

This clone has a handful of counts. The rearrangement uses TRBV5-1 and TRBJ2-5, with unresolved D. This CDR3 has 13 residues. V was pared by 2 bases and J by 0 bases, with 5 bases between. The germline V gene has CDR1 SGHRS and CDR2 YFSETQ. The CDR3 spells CASSLDNQETQYF. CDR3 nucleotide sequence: TGCGCCAGCAGCTTAGACAACCAAGAGACCCAGTACTTC.

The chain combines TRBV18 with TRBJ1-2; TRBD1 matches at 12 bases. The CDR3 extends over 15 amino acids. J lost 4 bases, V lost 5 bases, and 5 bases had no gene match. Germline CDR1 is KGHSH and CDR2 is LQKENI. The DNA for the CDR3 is TGTGCCAGCTCATCCCGGGACAGGGGGCCCTATGGCTACACCTTC. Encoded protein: CASSSRDRGPYGYTF.

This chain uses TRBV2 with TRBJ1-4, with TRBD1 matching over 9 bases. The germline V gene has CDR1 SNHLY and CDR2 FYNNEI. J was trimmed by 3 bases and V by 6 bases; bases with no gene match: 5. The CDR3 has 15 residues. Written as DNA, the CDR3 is TGTGCCAGCAGGGGACAGGGATTAGCTAATGAAAAACTGTTTTTT. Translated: CASRGQGLANEKLFF.

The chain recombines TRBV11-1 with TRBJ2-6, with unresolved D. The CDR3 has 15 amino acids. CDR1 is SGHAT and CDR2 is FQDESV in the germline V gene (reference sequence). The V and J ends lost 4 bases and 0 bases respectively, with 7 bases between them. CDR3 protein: CASSSEFSGANVLTF. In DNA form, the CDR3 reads TGTGCCAGCAGCTCAGAATTCTCTGGGGCCAACGTCCTGACTTTC.

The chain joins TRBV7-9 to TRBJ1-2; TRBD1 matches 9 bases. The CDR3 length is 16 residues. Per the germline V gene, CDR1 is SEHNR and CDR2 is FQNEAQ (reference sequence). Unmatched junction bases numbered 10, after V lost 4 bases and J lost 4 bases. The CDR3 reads CASSSRLDRGGYGYTF. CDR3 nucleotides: TGTGCCAGCAGCTCTCGTCTGGACAGGGGAGGCTATGGCTACACCTTC.

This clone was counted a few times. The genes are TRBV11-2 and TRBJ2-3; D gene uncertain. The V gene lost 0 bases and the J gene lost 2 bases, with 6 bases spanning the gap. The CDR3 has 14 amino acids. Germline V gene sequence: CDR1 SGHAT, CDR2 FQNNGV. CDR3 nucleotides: TGTGCCAGCAGCTTAGAGGTAGACACAGATACGCAGTATTTT. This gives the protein CASSLEVDTDTQYF.

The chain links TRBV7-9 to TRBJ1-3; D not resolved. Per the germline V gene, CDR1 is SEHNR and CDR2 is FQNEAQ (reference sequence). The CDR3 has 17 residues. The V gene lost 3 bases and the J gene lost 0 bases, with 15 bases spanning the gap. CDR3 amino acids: CASSFYRGSHSGNTIYF. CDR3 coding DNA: TGTGCCAGCAGCTTCTACCGAGGGTCCCACTCTGGAAACACCATATATTTT.

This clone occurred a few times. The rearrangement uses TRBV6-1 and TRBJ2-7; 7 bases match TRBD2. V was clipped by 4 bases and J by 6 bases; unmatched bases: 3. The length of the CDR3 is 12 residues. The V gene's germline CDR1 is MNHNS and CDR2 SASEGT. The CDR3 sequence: CASSGWGGEQYV. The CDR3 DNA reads TGTGCCAGCAGTGGTTGGGGGGGCGAGCAGTACGTC.

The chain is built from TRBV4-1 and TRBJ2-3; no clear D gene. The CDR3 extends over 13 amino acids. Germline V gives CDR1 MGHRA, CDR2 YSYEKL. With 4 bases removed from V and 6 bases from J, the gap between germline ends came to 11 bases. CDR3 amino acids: CASSRGQADTQYF. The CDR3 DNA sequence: TGCGCCAGCAGCCGTGGGCAGGCCGATACGCAGTATTTT.

The CDR3 bases are TGCGCCAGCAGCTCAGAGGACAGGGGGAATCTTGGCTACACCTTC. This translates into CASSSEDRGNLGYTF. The chain uses TRBV5-1 and TRBJ1-2; 10 bases agree with TRBD1. This CDR3 spans 15 amino acids. V trimming: 3 bases; J trimming: 7 bases; junction bases outside the gene matches: 9. The germline CDR1 and CDR2 sequences are SGHRS and YFSETQ.

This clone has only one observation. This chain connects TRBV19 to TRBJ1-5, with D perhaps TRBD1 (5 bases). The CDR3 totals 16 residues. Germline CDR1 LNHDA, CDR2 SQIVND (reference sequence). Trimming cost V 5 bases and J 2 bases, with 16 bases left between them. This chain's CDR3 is CASSQNPRVRNQPQHF. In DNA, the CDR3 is TGTGCCAGTAGTCAGAACCCCAGGGTACGCAATCAGCCCCAGCATTTT.